The 10 T cell receptor beta chains below come from one sample, sequenced in a study of blood T cell repertoires in COVID-19 (dated by TCRdb to 2020 to 2021). Libraries came from the immunoSEQ multiplex PCR assay. As stored in TCRdb, this immuneACCESS dataset retains in-frame rearrangements with V and J assigned. A fraction of the clones does not appear; measured against another copy, unresolved V genes explain less than half of the discrepancy, and the remainder lacks a known reason. A total of more than 75,000 clones appear in this sample, just over 85% of them only once. The ten biggest clones cover 7.5% to 10% of the sample. The sequencing sample was made of peripheral blood. Receptor source: a woman aged 70 to 79 with acute or convalescent COVID-19.

This rearrangement joins TRBV9 to TRBJ2-1; 10 nucleotides match TRBD2. The germline CDR1 and CDR2 sequences are SGDLS and YYNGEE. CDR3 length equals 16 residues. The J segment lost 4 bases and the V segment lost 0 bases, leaving 4 bases of the junction unmatched. The CDR3: CASSVVSAGGYNEQFF. CDR3 sequence (DNA): TGTGCCAGCAGCGTAGTCTCAGCGGGAGGGTACAATGAGCAGTTCTTC.

The chain links TRBV27 to TRBJ2-7, with 7 bases aligning to TRBD2. The germline gives CDR1 MNHEY, CDR2 SMNVEV (reference sequence). This CDR3 comprises 14 residues. Unmatched junction bases numbered 11, after V lost 6 bases and J lost 6 bases. CDR3 DNA: TGTGCCAGCAGGGGAGCGGGAAGGATGGGCGAGCAGTACTTC. Translation gives CASRGAGRMGEQYF.

This chain joins TRBV30 and TRBJ1-1; TRBD1 aligns across 7 bases. J was trimmed by 10 bases and V by 8 bases; bases with no gene match: 13. The germline V gene has CDR1 GTSNPN and CDR2 SVGIG (reference sequence). CDR3 length equals 12 residues. Here the CDR3 reads CAGDGADRRAFF. CDR3 bases: TGTGCCGGTGATGGTGCGGACAGGAGAGCTTTCTTT.

V gene TRBV5-4 combines with J gene TRBJ1-2; 7 bases are a match to TRBD1. CDR1 and CDR2 from the germline V gene are SGHNT and YYREEE (reference sequence). The CDR3 extends over 11 amino acids. V was clipped by 4 bases and J by 10 bases; unmatched bases: 4. The CDR3 coding sequence is TGTGCCAGCAGCGTCGACAGGGCCTACACCTTC. As protein: CASSVDRAYTF. The complete variable domain, with remaining parts taken from reference TRBV5-4 and TRBJ1-2, reads ETGVTQSPTHLIKTRGQQVTLRCSSQSGHNTVSWYQQALGQGPQFIFQYYREEENGRGNFPPRFSGLQFPNYSSELNVNALELDDSALYLCASSVDRAYTFGSGTRLTVV.

The chain links TRBV5-1 to TRBJ1-3; maybe TRBD1 (5 bases). CDR1 SGHRS and CDR2 YFSETQ come from the germline V gene. Deletions cut 4 bases from V and 0 bases from J, with 11 bases between. This CDR3 has 15 residues. The CDR3 nucleotides are TGCGCCAGCAGCCCCGGACACAACTCTGGAAACACCATATATTTT. Translating gives CASSPGHNSGNTIYF.

The chain joins TRBV9 to TRBJ2-3; D is unclear. The germline V and J ends were trimmed by 0 bases and 2 bases, with 7 bases remaining between them. CDR1 is SGDLS and CDR2 is YYNGEE in the germline V gene. The CDR3 runs to 14 residues. The CDR3 DNA is TGTGCCAGCAGCGTAGGTGGGCCCACAGATACGCAGTATTTT. Protein sequence: CASSVGGPTDTQYF.

As concerns this clone: At the DNA level, this CDR3 is encoded by other sequences in the same sample as well. The chain has TRBV27 and TRBJ2-1; 7 nucleotides agree with TRBD2. In germline, CDR1 is MNHEY, CDR2 SMNVEV (reference sequence). V was pared by 0 bases and J by 5 bases, with 7 bases of the junction left unmatched. This CDR3 spans 16 amino acids. The CDR3 loop reads CASSLSRLAGHNEQFF. In DNA form, the CDR3 reads TGTGCCAGCAGTTTATCTCGACTAGCAGGGCACAATGAGCAGTTCTTC.

This chain joins TRBV7-9 and TRBJ1-5, with 9 nucleotides matching TRBD1. V was pared by 5 bases and J by 5 bases, with 13 bases of the junction left unmatched. CDR1 is SEHNR and CDR2 is FQNEAQ in the germline V gene (reference sequence). The CDR3 totals 17 residues. The CDR3 reads CASSLGQGGSADQPQHF. Written as DNA, the CDR3 is TGTGCCAGCAGCCTGGGACAGGGTGGATCAGCGGATCAGCCCCAGCATTTT.

The CDR3 nucleotides read TGTGCCAGCAGACACCAGACAGACACCGGGGAGCTGTTTTTT. Translating gives CASRHQTDTGELFF. The chain uses TRBV25-1 and TRBJ2-2, with a possible D match to TRBD1 (5 bases). Germline loops: CDR1 MGHDK, CDR2 SYGVNS. The CDR3 totals 14 residues. The V and J ends lost 6 bases and 3 bases respectively, with 11 bases between them.

The chain employs TRBV5-1 and TRBJ1-5, with TRBD1 as a possible D gene (6 bases). The CDR3 loop spans 14 amino acids. Trimming removed 1 base at V and 5 bases at J, with 10 bases between. Per the germline V gene, CDR1 is SGHRS and CDR2 is YFSETQ. Here the CDR3 reads CASSLTPGDQPQHF. CDR3 sequence (DNA): TGCGCCAGCAGCTTGACCCCAGGGGATCAGCCCCAGCATTTT.